This T cell receptor beta chain appears in the sequencing data of a study of cytomegalovirus exposure and HLA in healthy donors. Samples came from healthy bone marrow donors. The PCR contained 60 Vbeta and 13 Jbeta primers. Assay used: immunoSEQ multiplex PCR; TCRdb lists only in-frame clones, some missing. The data show around 150,000 clones, roughly 77% seen once. Germline CDR1 and CDR2: MDHEN and SYDVKM. This CDR3 has 18 amino acids. V lost 6 bases to trimming and J lost 9 bases; unmatched junction nucleotides: 17. The chain couples TRBV28 to TRBJ2-1; 13 positions agree with TRBD2. The sample was PBMCs. The TCR originated in a human donor in good health. The CDR3 bases are TGTGCCAGCAGCACACACCGACTAGCGGGAGGCCTAGGGGGTGAGCAGTTCTTC. Its protein is CASSTHRLAGGLGGEQFF.